One and the same sample provided the 19 T cell receptor beta chains below, sequenced in a study of cytomegalovirus exposure and HLA in healthy donors. The repertoire was sequenced with immunoSEQ multiplex PCR; TCRdb's copy has only in-frame clones and lacks some. The sample yields hundreds of thousands of clones, 70% to 90% seen once. Sample: PBMCs. The source of these receptors is a woman aged 18-29 years in good health and CMV-seronegative.

This clone appeared once. The V and J genes are TRBV18 and TRBJ2-7, with D possibly TRBD2 on 5 matching bases. The V gene lost 2 bases and the J gene lost 3 bases, with 14 bases spanning the gap. Germline CDR1 and CDR2: KGHSH and LQKENI. The CDR3 has 15 amino acids. The CDR3 coding sequence is TGTGCCAGCTCACCATCTGGACTTCCCGGCTACGAGCAGTACTTC. Protein product: CASSPSGLPGYEQYF.

This chain connects TRBV4-1 to TRBJ2-7, with D possibly matching TRBD1 (6 bases). Germline V lookup: CDR1 MGHRA, CDR2 YSYEKL. This CDR3 has 17 residues. V gave up 4 bases and J gave up 4 bases, with 23 bases separating them. This CDR3 reads CASSPVVLRGKGYEQYF. The CDR3 DNA reads TGCGCCAGCAGCCCGGTCGTGTTAAGGGGGAAGGGGTACGAGCAGTACTTC.

The J gene is TRBJ1-2, the V gene TRBV2, with 7 bases that match TRBD1. This CDR3 region has 19 residues. V lost 7 bases and J lost 2; bases outside the gene matches: 22. CDR1 and CDR2 from the germline V gene are SNHLY and FYNNEI. The CDR3 nucleotides read TGTGCCAGCATCCCGGGTATAGGGGGCCTACCTTCGACCAACTATGGCTACACCTTC. This gives the protein CASIPGIGGLPSTNYGYTF.

This sequence joins TRBV30 and TRBJ2-3; 7 positions agree with TRBD2. Looked up from germline, CDR1 is GTSNPN and CDR2 is SVGIG (reference sequence). V was clipped by 1 base and J by 1 base; unmatched bases: 8. This CDR3 contains 16 residues. CDR3 nucleotides: TGTGCCTGGAGTGGCCGGGGGGTAGGGGGCACAGATACGCAGTATTTT. This codes for CAWSGRGVGGTDTQYF.

The chain uses TRBV7-9 and TRBJ2-3; D may be TRBD2 (6 bases). V was shortened by 5 bases and J by 5 bases, with 14 bases between the two germline ends. The CDR3 length is 14 residues. Germline CDR1 reads SEHNR; CDR2 reads FQNEAQ (reference sequence). CDR3 region: CASSALGGQDTQYF. The DNA for the CDR3 is TGTGCCAGCAGCGCCCTTGGAGGGCAAGATACGCAGTATTTT.

The chain links TRBV27 to TRBJ2-5; possibly TRBD1 for D (6 bases). The V gene lost 4 bases and the J gene lost 5 bases, with 11 bases spanning the gap. Germline values: CDR1 MNHEY, CDR2 SMNVEV (reference sequence). This CDR3 spans 13 amino acids. CDR3 sequence: CASSYNRGETQYF. The CDR3 region has the DNA TGTGCCAGCAGTTACAATAGGGGGGAGACCCAGTACTTC.

The chain joins TRBV2 to TRBJ2-1; possibly TRBD1 for D (5 bases). V lost 0 bases to trimming and J lost 4 bases, with 13 bases between them. The CDR3 has 16 residues. Germline-derived CDR1 and CDR2 are SNHLY and FYNNEI. CDR3 coding DNA: TGTGCCAGCAGTGAAGCTAGGGGCCAGATTTACAATGAGCAGTTCTTC. This translates into CASSEARGQIYNEQFF.

The rearrangement links TRBV7-9 to TRBJ1-2; D call uncertain. The V gene's germline CDR1 is SEHNR and CDR2 FQNEAQ (reference sequence). The length of the CDR3 is 15 residues. Trimming removed 1 base from V and 8 bases from J, with 17 bases in between. The chain's CDR3 is CASSLDDGGQRGYTF. The DNA for the CDR3 is TGTGCCAGCAGCTTAGACGACGGCGGGCAAAGAGGCTACACCTTC. The full variable domain, rest sourced from reference TRBV7-9 and TRBJ1-2, is DTGVSQNPRHKITKRGQNVTFRCDPISEHNRLYWYRQTLGQGPEFLTYFQNEAQLEKSRLLSDRFSAERPKGSFSTLEIQRTEQGDSAMYLCASSLDDGGQRGYTFGSGTRLTVV.

This clone was counted a single time. The gene calls are TRBV6-5 and TRBJ1-3; D gene unclear. V dropped 5 bases and J dropped 1 base, with 6 bases sitting between them. The CDR3 runs 13 residues. Germline V gene data show CDR1 as MNHEY and CDR2 as SVGAGI. DNA of the CDR3: TGTGCCAGCAGTGCGCGGTCTGGAAACACCATATATTTT. Its translation is CASSARSGNTIYF.

Notes on this clone: The same CDR3 can be traced to other DNA sequences in this sample. The rearrangement links TRBV29-1 to TRBJ1-1; D remains unclear. This CDR3 region has 11 residues. From germline, CDR1 is SQVTM and CDR2 ANQGSEA. V was cut by 6 bases and J by 2 bases, with 7 bases left in between. The CDR3 DNA reads as TGCAGCGTCTCGTCCAACACTGAAGCTTTCTTT. It encodes CSVSSNTEAFF.

The chain has TRBV7-9 and TRBJ1-1, with a tentative D call TRBD1 (6 bases). Trimming took 0 bases from V and 1 from J, leaving 15 bases between them. Germline values: CDR1 SEHNR, CDR2 FQNEAQ (reference sequence). The CDR3 runs 17 residues. Here the CDR3 DNA reads TGTGCCAGCAGCTTAGCACGGAGTGAAGGGGGGAACACTGAAGCTTTCTTT. The encoded protein is CASSLARSEGGNTEAFF.

This sequence joins TRBV10-2 and TRBJ2-7; unclear D gene. V shed 3 bases and J shed 3 bases, with 6 bases lying between them. Germline CDR1 is WSHSY and CDR2 is SAAADI. The CDR3 contains 12 residues. The DNA of the CDR3 is TGCGCCAGCAGTGATCTAGGCTACGAGCAGTACTTC. Encoded protein: CASSDLGYEQYF.

The chain is built from TRBV7-9 and TRBJ1-1, with unresolved D. Looked up from germline, CDR1 is SEHNR and CDR2 is FQNEAQ (reference sequence). V lost 1 base, J lost 3 bases, and 18 bases lay in between. The CDR3 has 17 residues. CDR3 nucleotides: TGTGCCAGCAGCTTAGGGGGAGGGAGTTGGGCGGACACTGAAGCTTTCTTT. This encodes CASSLGGGSWADTEAFF.

This chain joins TRBV28 and TRBJ2-5; 10 bases fit TRBD2. CDR3 length: 16 residues. The germline CDR1 and CDR2 sequences are MDHEN and SYDVKM. Trimming took 7 bases from V and 2 from J; bases not matched to a gene: 10. CDR3 bases: TGTGCCAGCACCCAATCTAGCGGGAGATCTCAAGAGACCCAGTACTTC. Amino acid sequence: CASTQSSGRSQETQYF.

The chain combines TRBV7-7 with TRBJ2-6; TRBD1 agrees at 7 bases. V lost 5 bases to trimming and J lost 2 bases; unmatched junction nucleotides: 3. This CDR3 is built from 15 residues. Germline V gene lookup returns CDR1 SSHAT and CDR2 FNYEAQ (reference sequence). This chain's CDR3 is CASSPGGTGANVLTF. CDR3 nucleotide sequence: TGTGCCAGCAGCCCAGGGGGAACTGGGGCCAACGTCCTGACTTTC. Variable domain in full (rest from reference TRBV7-7 and TRBJ2-6): GAGVSQSPRYKVTKRGQDVTLRCDPISSHATLYWYQQALGQGPEFLTYFNYEAQPDKSGLPSDRFSAERPEGSISTLTIQRTEQRDSAMYRCASSPGGTGANVLTFGAGSRLTVL.

Details on this clone: One end of the junction varies from germline; a read error may be responsible. The V call is TRBV10-3, the J call TRBJ2-3; 7 bases match TRBD2. Germline V lookup: CDR1 ENHRY, CDR2 SYGVKD. This CDR3 is 14 amino acids long. Here the CDR3 reads CAISEGLAAETQYF. The CDR3 nucleotides are TGTGCCATCAGTGAGGGCCTAGCGGCAGAGACGCAGTATTTT.

V gene TRBV28 combines with J gene TRBJ2-2; a weak D match, TRBD2 (6 bases). Trimming cost V 3 bases and J 1 base, with 9 bases left between them. Germline loops: CDR1 MDHEN, CDR2 SYDVKM. The CDR3 length is 15 residues. This chain's CDR3 is CASSFLGGNTGELFF. In DNA, the CDR3 is TGTGCCAGCAGTTTTTTGGGGGGGAACACCGGGGAGCTGTTTTTT.

The chain is built from TRBV6-7 and TRBJ2-1; TRBD2 agrees at 7 bases. TRBV6-7 is sorted into the ORF group, with uncertain function. This CDR3 comprises 13 residues. J was trimmed by 10 bases and V by 2 bases; bases with no gene match: 5. Here the CDR3 DNA reads TGTGCCAGCAGTTACCTAGATAGCGGGGAGCAGTTCTTC. It codes for CASSYLDSGEQFF.

J is TRBJ2-3 and V is TRBV4-2; 12 bases agree with TRBD2. This CDR3 spans 16 amino acids. The V segment lost 4 bases and the J segment 1 base; nucleotides outside the gene matches: 3. Germline V lookup: CDR1 LGHNA, CDR2 YNFKEQ. The CDR3 loop is CASSPRTSGGTDTQYF. The DNA for the CDR3 is TGTGCCAGCAGCCCCCGGACTAGCGGGGGCACAGATACGCAGTATTTT.